The sequence of this TCR beta chain was determined in a study of CD8 T cells in ankylosing spondylitis. A remark on this clonotype: Its antigen is undetermined.

Findings of the study overall: Significantly higher representation of disease-linked clones was reported for matched ankylosing spondylitis synovial fluid. Reports of some motif variants in reactive arthritis synovial fluid and blood predate this one.

The TCR beta libraries were generated through quantitative 5'-RACE incorporating molecular barcodes. TCRdb reprocessed the 5' RACE reads with MiXCR, giving one entry per CDR3 protein. The repertoire has under 130,000 distinct CDR3 sequences, around 24% of them found once; the top ten carry about 12%. The junction had 11 bases not matched to a gene; V was cut back by 0 bases and J by 2 bases. Germline V CDR1 and CDR2: MNHEY, SVGEGT. This CDR3 is built from 20 residues. This TCR came from a male donor with ankylosing spondylitis. Source material: synovial fluid, either unsorted or a sorted T cell fraction (not recorded which). The chain links TRBV6-2 or TRBV6-3 to TRBJ2-7, with 15 bases lining up with TRBD2. The chain's CDR3 is CASSYSGLAGGSGRAYEQYF. CDR3 nucleotides: TGTGCCAGCAGTTACTCGGGACTAGCGGGAGGCTCCGGGAGGGCCTACGAGCAGTACTTC.